The 6 T cell receptor beta chains below come from one sample, sequenced in a study of shared clonotypes between healthy human individuals. Only in-frame clones appear in the TCRdb table, and some are missing; sequencing was by immunoSEQ multiplex PCR. The data hold fewer than 600,000 clones, with 70% to 80% observed a single time. Material: PBMCs. The receptor set was obtained from a woman aged 40 to 50 in good health. Some clones in this sample may be carry-over from other donors' samples.

The J gene is TRBJ2-3, the V gene TRBV9; 11 bases match TRBD2. This CDR3 is 15 amino acids long. Trimming removed 2 bases from V and 4 bases from J; junction bases left unmatched: 3. Germline CDR1 reads SGDLS; CDR2 reads YYNGEE. This CDR3 reads CASSVSGRAPDTQYF. The CDR3, as DNA: TGTGCCAGCAGCGTTAGCGGGAGGGCCCCAGATACGCAGTATTTT.

V is TRBV28 and J is TRBJ2-2; TRBD1 might be the D (6 bases). The CDR3 runs to 15 residues. Germline values: CDR1 MDHEN, CDR2 SYDVKM. V was cut by 2 bases and J by 7 bases, with 14 bases left in between. CDR3: CASSLRQGYNGELFF. CDR3 bases: TGTGCCAGCAGTTTAAGGCAGGGGTATAACGGGGAGCTGTTTTTT.

This clone appeared a few times. The rearrangement links TRBV28 to TRBJ1-5; 10 positions agree with TRBD1. This CDR3 region has 15 residues. Germline V gene sequence: CDR1 MDHEN, CDR2 SYDVKM. J gave up 6 bases and V 7 bases, and 9 bases lay outside the gene matches. The CDR3 coding sequence is TGTGCCAGCACCCGGGACAGGGGAGGCGGTCAGCCCCAGCATTTT. Encoded protein: CASTRDRGGGQPQHF.

This clone was found many times. CDR3 amino acids: CAWSHPGQNEQYF. The CDR3 DNA follows: TGTGCCTGGAGTCACCCAGGACAGAACGAGCAGTACTTC. V and J are TRBV30 and TRBJ2-7, with a weak D call TRBD1 (6 bases). The germline V gene encodes CDR1 GTSNPN and CDR2 SVGIG (reference sequence). This CDR3 comprises 13 residues. Trimming left V 2 bases short and J 5 bases short, with 13 bases between.

This clone was observed many times. This rearrangement joins TRBV10-3 to TRBJ2-5; D is perhaps TRBD1 (6 bases). Germline V gives CDR1 ENHRY, CDR2 SYGVKD. This CDR3 has 13 amino acids. Between the trimmed V and J ends, which lost 8 bases and 5 bases, there was a span of 15 bases. CDR3 sequence: CAIGEQGGETQYF. The CDR3 nucleotides are TGTGCCATCGGGGAACAGGGTGGGGAGACCCAGTACTTC.

The rearrangement joins TRBV28 to TRBJ1-6; D is perhaps TRBD1 (5 bases). The ends were cut back, 8 bases at V and 7 bases at J, with 12 bases in the middle. The CDR3 loop spans 13 amino acids. CDR1 MDHEN and CDR2 SYDVKM come from the germline V gene. The CDR3 nucleotides read TGTGCCAGCGAGGTACGGGGCAATTCACCCCTCCACTTT. This translates into CASEVRGNSPLHF.